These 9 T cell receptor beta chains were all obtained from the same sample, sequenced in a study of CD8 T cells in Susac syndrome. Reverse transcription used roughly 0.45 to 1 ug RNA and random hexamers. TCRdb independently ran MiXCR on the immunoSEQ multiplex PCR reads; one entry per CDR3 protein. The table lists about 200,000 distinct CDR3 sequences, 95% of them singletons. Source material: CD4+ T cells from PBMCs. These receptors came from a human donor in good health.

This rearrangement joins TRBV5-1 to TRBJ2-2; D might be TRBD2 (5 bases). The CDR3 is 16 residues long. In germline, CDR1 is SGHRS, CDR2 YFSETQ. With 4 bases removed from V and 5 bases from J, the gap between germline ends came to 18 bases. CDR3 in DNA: TGCGCCAGCAGCCCCGAGGGTCCCCACGTAACCGGGGAGCTGTTTTTT. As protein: CASSPEGPHVTGELFF.

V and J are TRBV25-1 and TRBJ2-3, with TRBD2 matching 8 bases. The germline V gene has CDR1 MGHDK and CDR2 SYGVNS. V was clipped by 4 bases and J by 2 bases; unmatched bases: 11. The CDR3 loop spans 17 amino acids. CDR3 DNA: TGTGCCAGCAGTGGATGGGGTGGACTAGCCGCCACAGATACGCAGTATTTT. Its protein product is CASSGWGGLAATDTQYF.

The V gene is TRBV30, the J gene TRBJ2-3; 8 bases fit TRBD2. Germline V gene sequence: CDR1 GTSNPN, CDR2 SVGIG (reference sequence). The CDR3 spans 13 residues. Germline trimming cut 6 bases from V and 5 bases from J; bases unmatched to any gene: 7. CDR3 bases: TGTGCCTGCCTAGTAGCGGGACTAGATACGCAGTATTTT. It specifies CACLVAGLDTQYF.

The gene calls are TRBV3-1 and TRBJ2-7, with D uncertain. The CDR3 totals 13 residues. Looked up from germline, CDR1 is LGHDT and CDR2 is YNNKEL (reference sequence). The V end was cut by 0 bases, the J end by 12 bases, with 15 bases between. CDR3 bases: TGTGCCAGCAGCCAAGATCGGTACCTTCCAGGGTACTTC. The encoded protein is CASSQDRYLPGYF.

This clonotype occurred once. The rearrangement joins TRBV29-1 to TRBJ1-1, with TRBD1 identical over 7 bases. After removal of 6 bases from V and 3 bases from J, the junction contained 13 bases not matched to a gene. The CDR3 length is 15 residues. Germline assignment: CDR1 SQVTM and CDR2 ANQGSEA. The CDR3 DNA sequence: TGCAGCGTAGTGGGACAGCGAGACACGGACACTGAAGCTTTCTTT. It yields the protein CSVVGQRDTDTEAFF.

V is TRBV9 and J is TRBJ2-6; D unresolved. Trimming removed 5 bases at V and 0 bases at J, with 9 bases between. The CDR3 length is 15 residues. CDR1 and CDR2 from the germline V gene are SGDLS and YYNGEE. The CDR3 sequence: CASSTRNSGANVLTF. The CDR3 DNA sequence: TGTGCCAGCAGTACAAGAAACTCTGGGGCCAACGTCCTGACTTTC.

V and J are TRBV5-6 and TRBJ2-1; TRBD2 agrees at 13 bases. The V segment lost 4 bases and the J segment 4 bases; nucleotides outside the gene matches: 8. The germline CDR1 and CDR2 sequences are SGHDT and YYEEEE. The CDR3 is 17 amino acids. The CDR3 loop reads CASSHRLAGGLYNEQFF. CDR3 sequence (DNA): TGTGCCAGCAGCCATAGACTAGCGGGAGGCTTATACAATGAGCAGTTCTTC.

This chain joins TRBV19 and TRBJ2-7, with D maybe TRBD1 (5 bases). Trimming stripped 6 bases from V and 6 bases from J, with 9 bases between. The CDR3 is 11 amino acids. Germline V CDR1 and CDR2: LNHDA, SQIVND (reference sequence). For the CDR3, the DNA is TGTGCCAGTAGCCAGGGCCTCGAGCAGTACTTC. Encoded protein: CASSQGLEQYF. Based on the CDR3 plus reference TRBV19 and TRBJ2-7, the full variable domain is DGGITQSPKYLFRKEGQNVTLSCEQNLNHDAMYWYRQDPGQGLRLIYYSQIVNDFQKGDIAEGYSVSREKKESFPLTVTSAQKNPTAFYLCASSQGLEQYFGPGTRLTVT.

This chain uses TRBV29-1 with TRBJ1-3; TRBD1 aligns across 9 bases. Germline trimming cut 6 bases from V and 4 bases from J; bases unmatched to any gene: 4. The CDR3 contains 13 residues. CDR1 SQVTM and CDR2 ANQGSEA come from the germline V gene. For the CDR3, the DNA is TGCAGCGTGGGACAGGGCTCAGGAAACACCATATATTTT. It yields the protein CSVGQGSGNTIYF.